The clone carrying this T cell receptor (beta chain) was detected only a few times. Antigen: not known. This record belongs to a study of cytomegalovirus exposure and HLA in healthy donors. The wider study: Genotyping of 300 to 450 donors showed that roughly 80% belonged to the Caucasian-associated ancestry cluster. Findings of the study overall: Accounts indicate the classifier identified cytomegalovirus status with strong specificity and sensitivity. Highly shared variants forming one cluster were likely a sequencing artifact.

Germline V lookup: CDR1 MNHNS, CDR2 SASEGT. After removal of 1 base from V and 3 bases from J, the junction contained 23 bases not matched to a gene. This CDR3 region has 22 residues. The PCR used 60 Vbeta and 13 Jbeta primers. Sequencing was performed with immunoSEQ multiplex PCR; in TCRdb, only in-frame clones are kept and a portion is missing. The repertoire consists of under 200,000 clones, with about 70% occurring once and the leading ten covering 1.5% to 2%. The sample was PBMCs. The V gene is TRBV6-1, the J gene TRBJ2-1; 8 bases match TRBD2. The source is a woman in her twenties or thirties in good health and CMV-seronegative. The CDR3 protein is CASSEGVSTAGVRRPRYNEQFF. DNA of the CDR3: TGTGCCAGCAGTGAAGGGGTTAGCACAGCGGGAGTTCGGCGCCCCCGCTACAATGAGCAGTTCTTC.